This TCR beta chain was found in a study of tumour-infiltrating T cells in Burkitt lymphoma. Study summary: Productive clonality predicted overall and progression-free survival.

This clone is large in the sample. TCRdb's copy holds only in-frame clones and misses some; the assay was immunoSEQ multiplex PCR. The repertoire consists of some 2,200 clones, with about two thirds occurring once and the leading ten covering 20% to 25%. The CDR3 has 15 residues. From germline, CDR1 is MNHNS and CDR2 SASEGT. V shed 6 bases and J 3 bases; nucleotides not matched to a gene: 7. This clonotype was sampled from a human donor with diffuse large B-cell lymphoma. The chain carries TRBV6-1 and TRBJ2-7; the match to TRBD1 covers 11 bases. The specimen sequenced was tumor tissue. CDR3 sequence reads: CASSSWDRGNYEQYF. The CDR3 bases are TGTGCCAGCAGCTCTTGGGACAGGGGGAACTACGAGCAGTACTTC.